This T cell receptor (beta chain) was sequenced during a study of blood T cell repertoires in COVID-19. The overall study: PBMCs, B-cell-depleted T cells, or T cells were the source of the cDNA or gDNA that made up the material.

This clone was counted once. Losses at the gene ends were 5 bases for V and 5 bases for J; bases not matched to a gene: 9. Per the germline V gene, CDR1 is SGHTA and CDR2 is FQGNSA. This CDR3 contains 15 residues. Patients at the Seattle site were enrolled during active infection and followed longitudinally. Original methodology: By means of reference gene primer amplification, nucleated cell counts were estimated. Libraries were prepared by immunoSEQ multiplex PCR; TCRdb keeps only in-frame clonotypes and omits some of them. That table is the source of V, J and clone size, and D and trimming were worked out from the DNA. The sample includes more than 85,000 clones, roughly 90% of them seen just once.

V and J are TRBV7-2 and TRBJ1-5, with 7 bases lining up with TRBD1. The sample was peripheral blood. This TCR was recovered from a human donor with COVID-19, enrolled during active disease. The donor label of this sample is uncertain. CDR3 sequence reads: CASSKRGHVDQPQHF. The CDR3 nucleotides read TGTGCCAGCAGCAAGAGGGGGCACGTGGATCAGCCCCAGCATTTT.